This T cell receptor beta chain derives from a study of blood T cells in healthy people across ages (dated by TCRdb to the mid-2010s). Concerning the study at large: In model experiments, template switching captured about one uniquely barcoded TCR beta cDNA molecule for every two T cells. To avoid experimental bias, donors of different ages were spread randomly across the sequencing lanes. Donors were grouped into four age groups: young (average 16 years), middle-aged (roughly 37), aged (62) and long-lived (around 80). To track age-related changes in TCR beta repertoire diversity, the study relied on deep sequencing normalized with unique cDNA molecular identifiers. The study analyzed two additional independent replicas of 1 million unique cDNA reads from the same blood draw for two donors, one aged 18 to 29 and one aged 80 or older. Findings and caveats that apply to the study as a whole: Because profiling used bulk unsorted PBMCs, naive and antigen-experienced compartments could not be compared conclusively. The long-lived group showed more naive CD4+ T cells, fewer expanded clones and increased TCR diversity than the aged group, suggesting age selection. Estimates of total diversity from one million sequenced T cells were regarded as lower bounds and underestimates. Observed TCR beta diversity per million T cells fell roughly linearly with age, and a significant reduction was already apparent by age approximately 41. Because donor CMV infection status was unknown, age-related changes in expanded clonotypes were potentially confounded. The percentage of naive T cells measured by flow cytometry correlated strongly with observed TCR beta diversity.

The library was obtained by 5' RACE. Sequencing was performed on an Illumina HiSeq 2500. The second PCR ran for roughly 7 to 11 cycles and used a J-beta primer mix along with a sample-barcoded 5' primer. A template-switch 5' adaptor carrying 12 random nucleotides introduced a unique molecular identifier onto each TCR beta cDNA molecule. Each sample yielded at least 3 million CDR3-containing paired-end reads. First-strand cDNA was synthesized from all RNA with the Mint cDNA synthesis kit, primed by a TRBC-specific oligonucleotide. Following uracil-DNA glycosylase treatment, a first 18-cycle PCR with universal primers M1SS and BC2_uni_R was performed on all cDNA. The study's own analysis went as follows. Each sample was normalized by randomly selecting 1 million high-quality reads, each carrying a distinct molecular identifier. Instead of being binned into consensus sequences, reads with shared molecular identifiers were discarded. CDR3 identification, clonotype clustering and error correction used MiTCR with a Q25 quality threshold and the strictest error-elimination algorithm. A nonparametric unseen species model with Euler transformation was used to estimate lower-bound total TCR beta diversity. TCRdb trimmed public reads at Q25 via fastp, called clones via MiXCR and kept in-frame beta chains. Every entry covers one CDR3 protein and lists the most common genes and DNA from its rows. TCRdb's processing, not the authors' own work, is the source of the V and J calls. For this sample the table gives 630,000 or so distinct CDR3 sequences, of which approximately 30% were detected only once. The leading ten clones occupy 15% to 19% of the sample.

Regarding this clonotype: Its antigen is still unknown. No base qualities exist here, and no much larger clone lies one base off it.

The donors were 40 or so Caucasian individuals from Russia, aged 6 to 90 years, who were systemically healthy. Each donor gave 9.5 to 10 milliliters of peripheral blood, drawn into EDTA-treated Vacutainer tubes. Ficoll-Paque density-gradient centrifugation was used to isolate PBMCs, with at least 7 million per sample. Total RNA was extracted from PBMCs with Trizol reagent, with at least 5 micrograms obtained per sample. Naive CD45RAhigh/CD27high T cell percentages were measured by flow cytometry on a PBMC aliquot from every donor. The receptor was derived from an elderly woman in good health. The specimen sequenced was blood.

CDR3 reads: CATSRVASTGTGEQFF. Read as DNA, the sequence is TGTGCCACCAGCAGAGTCGCCTCGACTGGGACTGGTGAGCAGTTCTTC. The receptor chain draws on TRBV15 and TRBJ2-1; tentative D gene TRBD2, with 6 bases matching. CDR1 and CDR2 (LNHNV, YYDKDF) derive from the germline V gene (reference sequence). The junction shows trimming of 1 base on V and 9 bases on J, plus 19 bases between the germline ends. Measured from the cysteine to the phenylalanine, the CDR3 is 16 residues long. This entry keeps only the CDR3 DNA: 48 bases, framed from base 1. Reference TRBV15 and TRBJ2-1 proteins supply the regions before and after the CDR3; the full variable domain is: DAMVIQNPRYQVTQFGKPVTLSCSQTLNHNVMYWYQQKSSQAPKLLFHYYDKDFNNEADTPDNFQSRRPNTSFCFLDIRSPGLGDTAMYLCATSRVASTGTGEQFFGPGTRLTVL.